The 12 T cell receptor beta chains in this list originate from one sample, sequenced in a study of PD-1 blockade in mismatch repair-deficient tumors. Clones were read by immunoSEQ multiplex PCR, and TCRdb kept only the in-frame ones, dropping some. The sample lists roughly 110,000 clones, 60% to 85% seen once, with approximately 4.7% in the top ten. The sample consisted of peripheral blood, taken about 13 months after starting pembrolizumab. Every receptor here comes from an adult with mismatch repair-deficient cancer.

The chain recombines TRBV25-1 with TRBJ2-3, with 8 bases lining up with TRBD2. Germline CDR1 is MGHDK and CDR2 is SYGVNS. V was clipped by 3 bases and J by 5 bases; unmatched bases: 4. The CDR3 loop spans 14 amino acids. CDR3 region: CASSEAGGKDTQYF. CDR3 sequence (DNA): TGTGCCAGCAGTGAGGCGGGAGGCAAAGATACGCAGTATTTT.

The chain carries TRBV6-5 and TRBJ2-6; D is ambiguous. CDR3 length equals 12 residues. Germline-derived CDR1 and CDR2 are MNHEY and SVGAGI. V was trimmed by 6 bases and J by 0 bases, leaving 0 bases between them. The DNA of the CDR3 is TGTGCCAGCAGCTCTGGGGCCAACGTCCTGACTTTC. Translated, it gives CASSSGANVLTF.

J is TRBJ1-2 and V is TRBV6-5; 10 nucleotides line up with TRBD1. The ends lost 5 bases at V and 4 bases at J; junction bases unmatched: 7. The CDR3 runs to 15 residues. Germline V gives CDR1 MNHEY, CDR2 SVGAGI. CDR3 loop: CASSILTGGVYGYTF. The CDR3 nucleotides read TGTGCCAGCAGTATTCTGACAGGGGGCGTCTATGGCTACACCTTC.

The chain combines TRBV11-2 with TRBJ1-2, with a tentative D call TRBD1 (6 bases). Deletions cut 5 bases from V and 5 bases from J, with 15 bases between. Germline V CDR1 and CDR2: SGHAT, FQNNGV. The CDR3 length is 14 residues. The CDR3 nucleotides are TGTGCCAGCAGCGTATTAGGACAGAATTATGGCTACACCTTC. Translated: CASSVLGQNYGYTF.

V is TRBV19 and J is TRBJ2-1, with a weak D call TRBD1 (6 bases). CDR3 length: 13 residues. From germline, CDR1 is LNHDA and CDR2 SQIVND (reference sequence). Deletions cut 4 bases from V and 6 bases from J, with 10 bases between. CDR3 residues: CASSNGQFNEQFF. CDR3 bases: TGTGCCAGTAGTAACGGACAGTTCAATGAGCAGTTCTTC.

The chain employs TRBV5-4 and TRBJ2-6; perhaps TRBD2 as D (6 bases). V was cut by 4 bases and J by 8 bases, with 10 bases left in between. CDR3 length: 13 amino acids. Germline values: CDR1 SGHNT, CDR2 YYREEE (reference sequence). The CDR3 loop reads CASSLEGPNVLTF. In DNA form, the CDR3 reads TGTGCCAGCAGCCTGGAGGGTCCCAACGTCCTGACTTTC. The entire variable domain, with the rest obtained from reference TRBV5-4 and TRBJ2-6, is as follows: ETGVTQSPTHLIKTRGQQVTLRCSSQSGHNTVSWYQQALGQGPQFIFQYYREEENGRGNFPPRFSGLQFPNYSSELNVNALELDDSALYLCASSLEGPNVLTFGAGSRLTVL.

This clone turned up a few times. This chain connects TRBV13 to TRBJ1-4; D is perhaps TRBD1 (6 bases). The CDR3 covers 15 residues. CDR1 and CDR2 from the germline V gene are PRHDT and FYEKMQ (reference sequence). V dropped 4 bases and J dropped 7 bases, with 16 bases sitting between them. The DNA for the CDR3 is TGTGCCAGCAGCTCCAGGGGAGGTCGGGGTGAAAAACTGTTTTTT. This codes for CASSSRGGRGEKLFF.

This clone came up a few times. The CDR3 bases are TGTGCCAGCAGCTCCTTTACGGGGACTGAAGCTTTCTTT. This sequence encodes CASSSFTGTEAFF. The genes are TRBV11-3 and TRBJ1-1; no clear D gene. The CDR3 has 13 amino acids. Trimming took 4 bases from V and 5 from J, leaving 11 bases between them. From germline, CDR1 is SGHNT and CDR2 YENEEA.

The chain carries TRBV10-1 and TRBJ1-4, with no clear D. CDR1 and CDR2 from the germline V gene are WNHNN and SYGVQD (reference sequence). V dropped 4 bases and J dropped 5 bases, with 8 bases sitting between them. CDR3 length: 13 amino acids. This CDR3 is CASSGEANEKLFF. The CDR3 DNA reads TGCGCCAGCAGTGGTGAGGCAAATGAAAAACTGTTTTTT.

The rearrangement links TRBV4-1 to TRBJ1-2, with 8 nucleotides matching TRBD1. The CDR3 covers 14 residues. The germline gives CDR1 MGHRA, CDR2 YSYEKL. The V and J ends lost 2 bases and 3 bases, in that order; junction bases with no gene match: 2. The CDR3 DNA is TGCGCCAGCAGCCAAATGACAGGGGACTATGGCTACACCTTC. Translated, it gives CASSQMTGDYGYTF.

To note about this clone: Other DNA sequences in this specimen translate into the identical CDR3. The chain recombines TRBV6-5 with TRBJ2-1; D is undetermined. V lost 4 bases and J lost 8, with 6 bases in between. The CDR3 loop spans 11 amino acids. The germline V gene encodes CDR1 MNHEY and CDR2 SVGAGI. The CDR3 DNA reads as TGTGCCAGCAGTTTCAAGTATGAGCAGTTCTTC. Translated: CASSFKYEQFF.

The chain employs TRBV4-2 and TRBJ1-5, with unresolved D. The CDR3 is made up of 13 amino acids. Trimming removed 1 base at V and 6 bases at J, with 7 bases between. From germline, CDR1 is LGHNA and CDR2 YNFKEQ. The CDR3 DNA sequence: TGTGCCAGCAGCCAAGGAGTGGGTCAGCCCCAGCATTTT. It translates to CASSQGVGQPQHF.